The sequence of this T cell receptor (beta chain) was determined in a study of blood T cell repertoires in COVID-19. Overall study: Samples of COVID-19 (acute and convalescent) were obtained from the United States, Italy and Spain.

Sequenced by immunoSEQ multiplex PCR; TCRdb stores in-frame clones only, minus some. This sample yields about 19,000 clones, of which about 86% are seen a single time; 10% to 11% belongs to the top ten. Sequencing used peripheral blood. This TCR derives from a human donor in a cohort sampled during active COVID-19.

The CDR3 DNA reads as TGTGCCAGCAGCACCGGGAGGTCACAAGAGACCCAGTACTTC. The encoded protein is CASSTGRSQETQYF. The chain is built from TRBV7-8 and TRBJ2-5, with TRBD2 matching 7 bases. Germline loops: CDR1 SGHVS, CDR2 FQNEAQ. V lost 5 bases, J lost 2 bases, and 5 bases stayed unmatched. This CDR3 is 14 amino acids long.